This section outlines one TCR beta chain sequence together with its context. The data are from a study of blood T cell repertoires in COVID-19. On the study more broadly: T cells, B-cell-depleted T cells, or PBMCs provided the cDNA or gDNA that served as material.

The protocol was immunoSEQ multiplex PCR, while the TCRdb copy is restricted to in-frame clones and leaves out a portion. The data contain around 200,000 clones, less than 90% of them seen just once; the ten biggest clones take up roughly 20%. The germline gives CDR1 SGHTA, CDR2 FQGNSA. The V end lost 3 bases, the J end lost 6 bases, and 15 bases lay between the germline ends. The CDR3 contains 15 residues. The V and J genes are TRBV7-2 and TRBJ2-1; D perhaps matches TRBD1 (5 bases). Sequencing was performed on peripheral blood. The receptor comes from a man aged 70-80 years with active or convalescent COVID-19. The CDR3 nucleotides read TGTGCCAGCAGCTTGGGGCCCGCTGCCGGCAATGAGCAGTTCTTC. It specifies CASSLGPAAGNEQFF.